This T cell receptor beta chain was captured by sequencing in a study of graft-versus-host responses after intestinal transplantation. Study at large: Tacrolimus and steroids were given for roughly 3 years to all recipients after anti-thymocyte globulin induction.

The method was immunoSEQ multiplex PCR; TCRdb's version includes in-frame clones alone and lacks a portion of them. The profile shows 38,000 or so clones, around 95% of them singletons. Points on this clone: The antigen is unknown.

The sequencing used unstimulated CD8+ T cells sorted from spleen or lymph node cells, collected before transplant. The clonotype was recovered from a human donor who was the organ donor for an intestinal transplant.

Written as DNA, the CDR3 is TGTGCCAGCAGCTTATACCTAGCGGTAAATGAGCAGTTCTTC. The encoded protein is CASSLYLAVNEQFF. The chain recombines TRBV7-2 with TRBJ2-1; 7 bases line up with TRBD2. The length of the CDR3 is 14 residues. The junction had 5 bases not matched to a gene; V was cut back by 2 bases and J by 7 bases. Per germline, CDR1 SGHTA and CDR2 FQGNSA.